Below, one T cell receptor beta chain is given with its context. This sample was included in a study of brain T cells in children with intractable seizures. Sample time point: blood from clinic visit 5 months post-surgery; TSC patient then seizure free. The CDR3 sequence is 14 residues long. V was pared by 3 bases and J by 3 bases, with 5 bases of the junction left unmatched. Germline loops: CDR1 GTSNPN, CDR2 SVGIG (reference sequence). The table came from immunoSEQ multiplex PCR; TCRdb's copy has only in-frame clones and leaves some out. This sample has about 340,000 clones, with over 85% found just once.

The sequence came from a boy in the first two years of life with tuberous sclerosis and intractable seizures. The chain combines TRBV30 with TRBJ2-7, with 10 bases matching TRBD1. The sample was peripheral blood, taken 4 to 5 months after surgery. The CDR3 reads CAWRGTGVSYEQYF. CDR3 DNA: TGTGCCTGGAGAGGGACAGGGGTTAGCTACGAGCAGTACTTC.